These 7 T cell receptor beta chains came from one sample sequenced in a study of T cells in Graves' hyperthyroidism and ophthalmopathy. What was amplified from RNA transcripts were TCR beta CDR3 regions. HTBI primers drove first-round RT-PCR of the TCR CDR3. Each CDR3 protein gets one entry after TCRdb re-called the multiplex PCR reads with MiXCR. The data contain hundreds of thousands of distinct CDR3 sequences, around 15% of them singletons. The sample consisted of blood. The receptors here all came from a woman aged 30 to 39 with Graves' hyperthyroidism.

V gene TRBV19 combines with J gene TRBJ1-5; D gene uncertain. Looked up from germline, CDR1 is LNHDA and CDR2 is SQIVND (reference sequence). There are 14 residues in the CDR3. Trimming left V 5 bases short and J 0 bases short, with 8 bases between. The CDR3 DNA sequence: TGTGCCAGTAGTGCGTCAGATAGCAATCAGCCCCAGCATTTT. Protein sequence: CASSASDSNQPQHF.

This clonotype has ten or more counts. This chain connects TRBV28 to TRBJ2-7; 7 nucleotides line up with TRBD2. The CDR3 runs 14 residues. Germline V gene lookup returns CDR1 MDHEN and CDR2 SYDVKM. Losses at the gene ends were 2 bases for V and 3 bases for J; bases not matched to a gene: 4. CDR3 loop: CASSLRRGIYEQYF. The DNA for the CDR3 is TGTGCCAGCAGTTTAAGGCGGGGGATCTACGAGCAGTACTTC.

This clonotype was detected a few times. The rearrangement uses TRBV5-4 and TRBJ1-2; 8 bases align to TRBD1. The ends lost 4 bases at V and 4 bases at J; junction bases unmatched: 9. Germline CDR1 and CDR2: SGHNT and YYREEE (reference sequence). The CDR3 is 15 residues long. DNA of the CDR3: TGTGCCAGCAGCATTATAGGACAGGGACCCTATGGCTACACCTTC. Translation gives CASSIIGQGPYGYTF.

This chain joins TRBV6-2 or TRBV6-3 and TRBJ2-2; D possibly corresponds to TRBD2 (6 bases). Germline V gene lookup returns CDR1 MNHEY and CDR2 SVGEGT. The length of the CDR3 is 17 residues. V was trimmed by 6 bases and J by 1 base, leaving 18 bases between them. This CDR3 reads CASSRHMTSLNTGELFF. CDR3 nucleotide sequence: TGTGCCAGCAGCCGACATATGACTAGTCTGAACACCGGGGAGCTGTTTTTT.

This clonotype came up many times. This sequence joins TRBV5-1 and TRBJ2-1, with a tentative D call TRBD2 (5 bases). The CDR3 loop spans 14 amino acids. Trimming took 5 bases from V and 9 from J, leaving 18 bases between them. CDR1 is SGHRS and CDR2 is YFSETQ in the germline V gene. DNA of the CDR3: TGCGCCAGCAGTTTTGATGGTGCCGCGGGTGAGCAGTTCTTC. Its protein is CASSFDGAAGEQFF.

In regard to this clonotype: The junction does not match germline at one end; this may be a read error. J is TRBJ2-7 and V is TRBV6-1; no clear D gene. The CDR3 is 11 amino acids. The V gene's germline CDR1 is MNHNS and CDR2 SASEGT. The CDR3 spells CASSNGPEQHF. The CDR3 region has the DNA TGTGCCAGCAGTAACGGACCCGAGCAGCACTTC.

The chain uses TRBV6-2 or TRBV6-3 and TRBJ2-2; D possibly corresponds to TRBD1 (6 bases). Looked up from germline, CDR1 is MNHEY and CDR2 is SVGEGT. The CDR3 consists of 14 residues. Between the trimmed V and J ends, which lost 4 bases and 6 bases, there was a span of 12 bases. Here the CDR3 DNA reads TGTGCCAGCAGTTTTGTGGCAGGGGCCGGGGAGCTGTTTTTT. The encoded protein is CASSFVAGAGELFF.